This TCR beta chain came from a study of cytomegalovirus exposure and HLA in healthy donors. The PCR had 60 Vbeta and 13 Jbeta primers. This table comes from immunoSEQ multiplex PCR, and its TCRdb copy is limited to in-frame clones, with some not included. The data contain 210,000 or so clones, around four fifths of them singletons. This CDR3 is 16 amino acids long. V lost 2 bases and J 2 bases, leaving 14 bases between the germline ends. Germline V gene sequence: CDR1 MGHRA, CDR2 YSYEKL. This clonotype was sampled from a woman aged 55-69 years in good health and CMV-seropositive. Sequenced material: PBMCs. The gene calls are TRBV4-1 and TRBJ2-3, with D perhaps TRBD2 (5 bases). CDR3 sequence (DNA): TGCGCCAGCAGCCAACGTCCAGGACTCAACACAGATACGCAGTATTTT. The encoded protein is CASSQRPGLNTDTQYF.